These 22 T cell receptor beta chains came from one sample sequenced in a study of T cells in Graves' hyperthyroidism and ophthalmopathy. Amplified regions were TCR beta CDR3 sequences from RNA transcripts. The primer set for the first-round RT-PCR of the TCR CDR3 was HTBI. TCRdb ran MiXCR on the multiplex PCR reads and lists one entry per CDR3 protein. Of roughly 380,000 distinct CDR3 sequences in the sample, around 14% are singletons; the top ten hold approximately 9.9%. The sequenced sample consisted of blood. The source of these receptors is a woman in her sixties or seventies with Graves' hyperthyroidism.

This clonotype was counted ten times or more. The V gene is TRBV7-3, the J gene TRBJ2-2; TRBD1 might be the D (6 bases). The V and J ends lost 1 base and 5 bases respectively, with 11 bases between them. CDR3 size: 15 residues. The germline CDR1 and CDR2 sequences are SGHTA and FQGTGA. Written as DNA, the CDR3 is TGTGCCAGCAGCTTAATTGGGGGCAAGACCGGGGAGCTGTTTTTT. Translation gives CASSLIGGKTGELFF.

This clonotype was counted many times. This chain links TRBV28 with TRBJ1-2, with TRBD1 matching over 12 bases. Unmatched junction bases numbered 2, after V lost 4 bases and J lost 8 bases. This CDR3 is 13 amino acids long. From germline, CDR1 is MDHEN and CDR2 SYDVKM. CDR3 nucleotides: TGTGCCAGCAGTTGGGACAGGGGGCTCGGCTACACCTTC. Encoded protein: CASSWDRGLGYTF.

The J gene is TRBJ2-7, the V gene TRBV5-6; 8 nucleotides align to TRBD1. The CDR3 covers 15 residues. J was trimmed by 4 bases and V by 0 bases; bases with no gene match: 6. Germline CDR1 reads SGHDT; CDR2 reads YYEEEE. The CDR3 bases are TGTGCCAGCAGCTTGGGTCCAGGGGGCGAGTACGAGCAGTACTTC. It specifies CASSLGPGGEYEQYF.

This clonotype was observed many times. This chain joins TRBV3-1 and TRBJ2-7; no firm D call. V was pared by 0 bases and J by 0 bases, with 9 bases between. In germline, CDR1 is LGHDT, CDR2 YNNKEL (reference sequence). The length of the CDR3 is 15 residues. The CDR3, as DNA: TGTGCCAGCAGCCAAGAGCACGGTAGCTCCTACGAGCAGTACTTC. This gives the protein CASSQEHGSSYEQYF.

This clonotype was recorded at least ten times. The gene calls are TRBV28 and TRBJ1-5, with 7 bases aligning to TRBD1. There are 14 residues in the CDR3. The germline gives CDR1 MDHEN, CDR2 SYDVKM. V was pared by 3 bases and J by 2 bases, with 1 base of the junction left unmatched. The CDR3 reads CASSFQGGNQPQHF. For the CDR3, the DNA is TGTGCCAGCAGTTTTCAGGGGGGCAATCAGCCCCAGCATTTT.

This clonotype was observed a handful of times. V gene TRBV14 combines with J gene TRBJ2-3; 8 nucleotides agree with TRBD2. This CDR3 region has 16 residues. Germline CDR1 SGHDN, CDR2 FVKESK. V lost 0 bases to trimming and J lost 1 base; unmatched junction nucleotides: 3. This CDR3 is CASSQDRGGRTDTQYF. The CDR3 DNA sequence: TGTGCCAGCAGCCAAGATCGCGGGGGGCGCACAGATACGCAGTATTTT.

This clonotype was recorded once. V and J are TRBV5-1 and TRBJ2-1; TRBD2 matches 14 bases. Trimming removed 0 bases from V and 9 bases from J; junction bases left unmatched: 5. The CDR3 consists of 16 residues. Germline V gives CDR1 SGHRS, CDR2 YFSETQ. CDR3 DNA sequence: TGCGCCAGCAGCTTGGAAGGCGGGACTAGCGGGGGTGAGCAGTTCTTC. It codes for CASSLEGGTSGGEQFF. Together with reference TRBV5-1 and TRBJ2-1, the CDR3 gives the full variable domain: KAGVTQTPRYLIKTRGQQVTLSCSPISGHRSVSWYQQTPGQGLQFLFEYFSETQRNKGNFPGRFSGRQFSNSRSEMNVSTLELGDSALYLCASSLEGGTSGGEQFFGPGTRLTVL.

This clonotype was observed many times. The chain's CDR3 is CASSPPGHTLGYTEAFF. Written as DNA, the CDR3 is TGTGCCAGCAGCCCTCCGGGACACACTCTGGGGTACACTGAAGCTTTCTTT. The V and J genes are TRBV28 and TRBJ1-1; a weak D match, TRBD1 (6 bases). Trimming shortened V by 6 bases and J by 3 bases, and 23 bases separated the two germline ends. Germline CDR1 reads MDHEN; CDR2 reads SYDVKM. There are 17 residues in the CDR3.

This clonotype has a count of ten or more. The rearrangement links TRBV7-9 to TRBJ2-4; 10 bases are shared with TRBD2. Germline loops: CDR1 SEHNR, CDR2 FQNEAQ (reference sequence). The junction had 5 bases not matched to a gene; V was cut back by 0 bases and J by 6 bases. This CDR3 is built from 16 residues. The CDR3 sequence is CASSLALAGVRNIQYF. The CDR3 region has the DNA TGTGCCAGCAGCTTAGCGCTAGCGGGAGTGCGAAACATTCAGTACTTC.

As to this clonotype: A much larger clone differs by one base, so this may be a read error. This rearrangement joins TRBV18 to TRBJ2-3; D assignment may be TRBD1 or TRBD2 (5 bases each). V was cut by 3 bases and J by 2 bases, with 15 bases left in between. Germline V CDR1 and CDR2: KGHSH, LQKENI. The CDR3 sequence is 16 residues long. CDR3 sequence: CASSPLLPGPTDTQYF. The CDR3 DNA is TGTGCCAGCTCACCCCTCCTCCCGGGACCCACAGATACGCAGTATTTT.

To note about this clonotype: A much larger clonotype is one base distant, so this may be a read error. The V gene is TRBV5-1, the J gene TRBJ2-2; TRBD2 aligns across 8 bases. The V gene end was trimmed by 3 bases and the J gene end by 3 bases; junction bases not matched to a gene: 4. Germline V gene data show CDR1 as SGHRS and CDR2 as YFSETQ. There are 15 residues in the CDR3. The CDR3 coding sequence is TGCGCCAGCAGCTCAAATAGCGGGGACACCGGGGAGCTGTTTTTT. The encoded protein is CASSSNSGDTGELFF. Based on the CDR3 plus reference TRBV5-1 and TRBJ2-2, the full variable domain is KAGVTQTPRYLIKTRGQQVTLSCSPISGHRSVSWYQQTPGQGLQFLFEYFSETQRNKGNFPGRFSGRQFSNSRSEMNVSTLELGDSALYLCASSSNSGDTGELFFGEGSRLTVL.

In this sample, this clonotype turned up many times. The CDR3 region has the DNA TGTGCCAGCAGCATCGGACTAGAGGCGAATGAGCAGTTCTTC. Encoded protein: CASSIGLEANEQFF. This chain uses TRBV5-5 with TRBJ2-1; 7 nucleotides align to TRBD2. V trimming: 4 bases; J trimming: 7 bases; junction bases outside the gene matches: 8. CDR1 is SGHKS and CDR2 is YYEKEE in the germline V gene (reference sequence). This CDR3 is 14 amino acids long. Full variable domain (missing parts from reference TRBV5-5 and TRBJ2-1): DAGVTQSPTHLIKTRGQQVTLRCSPISGHKSVSWYQQVLGQGPQFIFQYYEKEERGRGNFPDRFSARQFPNYSSELNVNALLLGDSALYLCASSIGLEANEQFFGPGTRLTVL.

In nucleotides, the CDR3 is TGCAGTGCCTTGAGCGGGGGGGGGCAAGAGACCCAGTACTTC. Protein product: CSALSGGGQETQYF. V is TRBV20-1 and J is TRBJ2-5, with 10 bases lining up with TRBD2. This CDR3 spans 14 amino acids. V was pared by 6 bases and J by 2 bases, with 6 bases of the junction left unmatched. In germline, CDR1 is DFQATT, CDR2 SNEGSKA (reference sequence).

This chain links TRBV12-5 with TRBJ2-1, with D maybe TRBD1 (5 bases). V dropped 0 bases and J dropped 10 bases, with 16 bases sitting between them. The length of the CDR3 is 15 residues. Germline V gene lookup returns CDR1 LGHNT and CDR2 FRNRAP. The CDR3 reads CASGLVLTRATEQFF. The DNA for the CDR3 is TGTGCTAGTGGTTTGGTCTTGACCAGGGCGACGGAGCAGTTCTTC.

CDR3 protein: CASSPAGGRADTQYF. The CDR3 nucleotides are TGTGCCAGCAGTCCAGCGGGCGGGAGGGCAGATACGCAGTATTTT. This rearrangement joins TRBV7-3 to TRBJ2-3, with 9 bases lining up with TRBD2. Germline trimming cut 6 bases from V and 4 bases from J; bases unmatched to any gene: 8. This CDR3 region has 15 residues. CDR1 is SGHTA and CDR2 is FQGTGA in the germline V gene.

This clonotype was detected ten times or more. CDR3 nucleotides: TGTGCCAGCAGTTTTCCGCAGATCACAGATACGCAGTATTTT. Translated: CASSFPQITDTQYF. V usage is TRBV12-3 or TRBV12-4 and J usage is TRBJ2-3, with no clear D. Trimming left V 3 bases short and J 2 bases short, with 9 bases between. The CDR3 sequence is 14 residues long.

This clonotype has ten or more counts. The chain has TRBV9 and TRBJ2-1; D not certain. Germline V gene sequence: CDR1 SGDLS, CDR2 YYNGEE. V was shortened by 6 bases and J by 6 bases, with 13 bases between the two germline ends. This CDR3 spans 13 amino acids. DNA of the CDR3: TGTGCCAGCACCCCAACCAATCTCAATGAGCAGTTCTTC. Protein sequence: CASTPTNLNEQFF.

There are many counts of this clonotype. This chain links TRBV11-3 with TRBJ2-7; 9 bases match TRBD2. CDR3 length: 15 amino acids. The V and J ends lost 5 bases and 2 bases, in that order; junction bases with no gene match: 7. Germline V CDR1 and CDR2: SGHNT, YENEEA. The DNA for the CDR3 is TGTGCCAGCAGCGTTGTAGCGGGAGCGGCCTACGAGCAGTACTTC. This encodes CASSVVAGAAYEQYF.

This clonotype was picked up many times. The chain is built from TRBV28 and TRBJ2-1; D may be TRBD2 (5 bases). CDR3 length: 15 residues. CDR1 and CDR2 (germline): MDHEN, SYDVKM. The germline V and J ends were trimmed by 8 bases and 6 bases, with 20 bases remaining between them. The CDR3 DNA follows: TGTGCCAGCCAGCTACATGGAGGCCGGGCCAATGAGCAGTTCTTC. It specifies CASQLHGGRANEQFF.

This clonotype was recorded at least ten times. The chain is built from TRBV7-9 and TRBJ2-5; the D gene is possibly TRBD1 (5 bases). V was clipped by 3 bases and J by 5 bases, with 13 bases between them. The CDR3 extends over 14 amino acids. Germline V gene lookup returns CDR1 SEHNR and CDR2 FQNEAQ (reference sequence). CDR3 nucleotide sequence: TGTGCCAGCAGCTTCTGGACAAATGCGGAGACCCAGTACTTC. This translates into CASSFWTNAETQYF.

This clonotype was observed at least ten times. CDR3 in DNA: TGTGCCACCAGTGATCCCCCCCGTGGGGGGGGCACAGATACGCAGTATTTT. Translated, it gives CATSDPPRGGGTDTQYF. The J gene is TRBJ2-3, the V gene TRBV24-1; 7 bases are shared with TRBD2. Germline CDR1 KGHDR, CDR2 SFDVKD. There are 17 residues in the CDR3. Trimming removed 3 bases from V and 1 base from J; junction bases left unmatched: 9.

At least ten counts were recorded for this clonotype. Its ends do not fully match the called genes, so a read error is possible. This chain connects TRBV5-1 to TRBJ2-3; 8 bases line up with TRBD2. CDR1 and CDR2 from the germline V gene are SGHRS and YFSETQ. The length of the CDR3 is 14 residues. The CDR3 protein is CASSSGTSTDTQYF. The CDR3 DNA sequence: TGTGCCAGCAGTAGCGGGACTAGCACAGATACGCAGTATTTT.